Below, one TCR beta chain is given with its context. With a much larger clone just one base away, this may be a read error. The data were obtained in a study of T cells after yellow fever vaccination. Between the trimmed V and J ends, which lost 0 bases and 4 bases, there was a span of 22 bases. The CDR3 covers 18 residues. CDR1 and CDR2 from the germline V gene are SGHRS and YFSETQ. One entry per CDR3 protein results from TCRdb running MiXCR on the 5' RACE reads. The repertoire holds 200,000 to 300,000 distinct CDR3 sequences, with more than 3.5% as singletons. This chain joins TRBV5-1 and TRBJ2-5; possibly TRBD2 for D (6 bases). This sequence was found in a man between 18 and 29 years old who received the YFV17D yellow fever vaccine. Sequenced here: PBMCs, sampled 15 days after the yellow fever booster vaccination. The CDR3 DNA reads as TGCGCCAGCAGCTTGGGGAGGGCCTCGTCGTTTAACCTAGAGACCCAGTACTTC. It codes for CASSLGRASSFNLETQYF.